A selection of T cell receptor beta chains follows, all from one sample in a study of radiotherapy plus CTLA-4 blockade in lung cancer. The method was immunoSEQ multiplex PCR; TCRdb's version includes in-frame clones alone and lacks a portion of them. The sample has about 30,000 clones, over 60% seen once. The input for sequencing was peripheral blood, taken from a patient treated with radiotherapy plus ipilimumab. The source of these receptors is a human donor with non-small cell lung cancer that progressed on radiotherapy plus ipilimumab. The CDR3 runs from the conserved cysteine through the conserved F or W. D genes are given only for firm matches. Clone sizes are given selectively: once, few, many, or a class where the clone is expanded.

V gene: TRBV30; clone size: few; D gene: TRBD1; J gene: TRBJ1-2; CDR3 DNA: TGTGCCTGGGGGGGTTGGGGACAGGGAACTTTCTATGGCTACACCTTC; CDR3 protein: CAWGGWGQGTFYGYTF
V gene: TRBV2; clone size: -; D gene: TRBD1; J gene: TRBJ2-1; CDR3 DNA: TGTGCCAGCAGGGTGACAGGGTACAATGAGCAGTTCTTC; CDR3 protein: CASRVTGYNEQFF
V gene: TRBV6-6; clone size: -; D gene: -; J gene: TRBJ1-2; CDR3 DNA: TGTGCCAGCAGTTACTCGACCCCTACTGGGGAAGGCTACACCTTC; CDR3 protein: CASSYSTPTGEGYTF
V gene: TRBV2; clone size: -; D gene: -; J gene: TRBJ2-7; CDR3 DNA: TGTGCCAGCAGTCTTACTAGGATGAGCGACGAGCAGTACTTC; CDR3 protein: CASSLTRMSDEQYF
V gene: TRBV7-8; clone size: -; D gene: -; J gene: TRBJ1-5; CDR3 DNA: TGTGCCAGCAGCTTAGTGGGCAATCAGCCCCAGCATTTT; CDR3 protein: CASSLVGNQPQHF
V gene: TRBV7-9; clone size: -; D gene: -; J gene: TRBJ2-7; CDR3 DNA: TGTGCCAGCAGCTTAGGAGTCTCCTACGAGCAGTACTTC; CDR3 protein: CASSLGVSYEQYF
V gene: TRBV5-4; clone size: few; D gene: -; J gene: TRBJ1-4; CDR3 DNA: TGTGCCAGCAGCTTTGACGGGACTCTGTTTTTT; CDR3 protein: CASSFDGTLFF
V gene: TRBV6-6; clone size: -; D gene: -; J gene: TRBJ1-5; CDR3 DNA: TGTGCCAGCAGCCAACAGGGTCTCGGCAATCAGCCCCAGCATTTT; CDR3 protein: CASSQQGLGNQPQHF
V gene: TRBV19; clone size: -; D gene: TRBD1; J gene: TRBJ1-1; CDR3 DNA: TGTGCCAGTACCCTAATTTGGACAGGGGCCAACACTGAAGCTTTCTTT; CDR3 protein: CASTLIWTGANTEAFF
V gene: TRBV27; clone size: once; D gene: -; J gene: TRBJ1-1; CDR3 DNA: TGTGCCAGCAGTTCCGGGATAAAAGCTTTCTTT; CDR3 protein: CASSSGIKAFF
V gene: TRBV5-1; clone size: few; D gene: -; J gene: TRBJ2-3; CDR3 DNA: TGCGCCAGCAGCTTGATGGGGGGATCGGCAGATACGCAGTATTTT; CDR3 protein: CASSLMGGSADTQYF
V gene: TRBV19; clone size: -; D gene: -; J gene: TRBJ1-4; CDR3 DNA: TGTGCCAGTAGTATAGACGCAGTTGGTGAACTGTTTTTT; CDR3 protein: CASSIDAVGELFF
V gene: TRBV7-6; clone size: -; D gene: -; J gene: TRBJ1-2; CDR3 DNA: TGTGCCAGCAGCGAGGGACAAACGACAACCTACACCTTC; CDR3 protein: CASSEGQTTTYTF
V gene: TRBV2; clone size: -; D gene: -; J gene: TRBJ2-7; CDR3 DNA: TGTGCCAGCAGTGAAGCGTGGGGTTCCTACGAGCAGTACTTC; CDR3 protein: CASSEAWGSYEQYF
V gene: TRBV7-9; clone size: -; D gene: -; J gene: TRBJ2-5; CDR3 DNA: TGTGCCAGCAGGAGTCCCAGGGGTCAAGAGACCCAGTACTTC; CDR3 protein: CASRSPRGQETQYF
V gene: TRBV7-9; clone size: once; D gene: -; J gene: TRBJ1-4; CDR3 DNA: TGTGCCAGCAGCCCCGCCTGGGGGGAAAAACTGTTTTTT; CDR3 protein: CASSPAWGEKLFF
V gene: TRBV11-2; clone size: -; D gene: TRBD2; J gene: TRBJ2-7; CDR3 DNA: TGTGCCAGCAGCTTAGATCAAGCGGGAGGGTACGAGCAGTACTTC; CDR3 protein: CASSLDQAGGYEQYF
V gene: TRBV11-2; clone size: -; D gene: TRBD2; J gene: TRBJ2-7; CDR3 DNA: TGTGCCAGCCGATCTAGCGGCACCTACGAGCAGTACTTC; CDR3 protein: CASRSSGTYEQYF
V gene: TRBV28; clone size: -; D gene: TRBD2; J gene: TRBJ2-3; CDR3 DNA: TGTGCCAGCAGCCCTCTAGCGGGGCCGCAGTATTTT; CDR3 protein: CASSPLAGPQYF
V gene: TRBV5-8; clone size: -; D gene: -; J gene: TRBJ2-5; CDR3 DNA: TGTGCCAGCAGCTCGCCGACATCTTCCCAAGAGACCCAGTACTTC; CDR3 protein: CASSSPTSSQETQYF
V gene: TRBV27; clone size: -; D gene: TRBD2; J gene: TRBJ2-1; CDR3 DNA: TGTGCCAGCAGTTCCCTCGTAAGTGTGAGACTAGCGGGAGGTCTTGAGCAGTTCTTC; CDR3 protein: CASSSLVSVRLAGGLEQFF
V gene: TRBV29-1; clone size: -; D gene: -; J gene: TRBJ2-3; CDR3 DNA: TGCAGCGTTGAAATCGGGGGAGATACGCAGTATTTT; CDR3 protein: CSVEIGGDTQYF
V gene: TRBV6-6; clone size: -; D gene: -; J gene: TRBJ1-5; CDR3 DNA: TGTGCCAGCAGTTTGAGGGACGCTGGTAGCAATCAGCCCCAGCATTTT; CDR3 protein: CASSLRDAGSNQPQHF
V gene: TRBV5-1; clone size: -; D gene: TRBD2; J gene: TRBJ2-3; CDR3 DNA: TGCGCCAGCAGCTTGACTAGCGGGAGTGGGGATACGCAGTATTTT; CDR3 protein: CASSLTSGSGDTQYF
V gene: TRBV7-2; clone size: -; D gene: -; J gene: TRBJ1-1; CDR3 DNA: TGTGCCAGCAGCTCCCTCGCGGGGGTGATTGGGGGGACTGAAGCTTTCTTT; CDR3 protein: CASSSLAGVIGGTEAFF
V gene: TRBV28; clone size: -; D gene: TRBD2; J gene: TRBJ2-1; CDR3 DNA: TGTGCCAGCAGTTTAAGCGGGAGGGCCTCTGAGCAGTTCTTC; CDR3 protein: CASSLSGRASEQFF
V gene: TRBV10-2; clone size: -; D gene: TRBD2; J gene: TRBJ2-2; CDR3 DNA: TGCGCCAGCAGGGAACTAGCGGGAGGCGAGACCGGGGAGCTGTTTTTT; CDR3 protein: CASRELAGGETGELFF
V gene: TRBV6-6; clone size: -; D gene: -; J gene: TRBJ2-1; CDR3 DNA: TGTGCCAGCAGCCGACAATATAGGGAGAGTGAGCAGTTCTTC; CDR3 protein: CASSRQYRESEQFF
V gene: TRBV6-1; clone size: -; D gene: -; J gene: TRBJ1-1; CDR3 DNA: TGTGCCAGCAACTATGGGGGGACAAAGGGTAATGAAGCTTTCTTT; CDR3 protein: CASNYGGTKGNEAFF
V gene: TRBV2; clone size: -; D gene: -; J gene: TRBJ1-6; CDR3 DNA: TGTGCCAGCAGTGCGGGGCCATCACCCCTCCACTTT; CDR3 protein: CASSAGPSPLHF
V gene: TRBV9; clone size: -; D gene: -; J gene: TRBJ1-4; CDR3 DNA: TGTGCCAGCAGCCTGCATTCAACTAATGAAAAACTGTTTTTT; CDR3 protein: CASSLHSTNEKLFF
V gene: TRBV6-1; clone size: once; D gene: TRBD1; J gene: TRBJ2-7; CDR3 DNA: TGTGCCAGCGCCCTTCGGGACAGAAACTACGAGCAGTACTTC; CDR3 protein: CASALRDRNYEQYF
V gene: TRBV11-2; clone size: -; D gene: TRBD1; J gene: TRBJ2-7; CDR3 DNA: TGTGCCAGCAGCTTAGATTCCGGGACAGCCTACTACGAGCAGTACTTC; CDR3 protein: CASSLDSGTAYYEQYF
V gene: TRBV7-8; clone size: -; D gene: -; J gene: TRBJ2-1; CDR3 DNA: TGTGCCAGCAGCTTAGATAGACACAATGAGCAGTTCTTC; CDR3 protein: CASSLDRHNEQFF
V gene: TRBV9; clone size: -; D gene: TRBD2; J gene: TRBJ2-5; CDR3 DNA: TGTGCCAGCAGCGTAGGGGGTCGAGCGGGAGGGCTTAAGGAGACCCAGTACTTC; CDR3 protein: CASSVGGRAGGLKETQYF
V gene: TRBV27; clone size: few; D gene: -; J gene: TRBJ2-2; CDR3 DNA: TGTGCCAGCAGTTTATCTGGGCAGGGCACCGGGGAGCTGTTTTTT; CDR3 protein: CASSLSGQGTGELFF
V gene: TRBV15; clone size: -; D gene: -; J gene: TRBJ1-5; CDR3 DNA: TGTGCCACCAGCCCGAGAAGACAGACTAGCAATCAGCCCCAGCATTTT; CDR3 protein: CATSPRRQTSNQPQHF
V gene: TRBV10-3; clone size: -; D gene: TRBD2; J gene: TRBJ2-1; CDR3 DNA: TGTGCCATCAGTGAAGGGCTAGCGGCTGGCAATGAGCAGTTCTTC; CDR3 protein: CAISEGLAAGNEQFF